These 19 T cell receptor beta chains were sequenced from one sample in a study of cytomegalovirus exposure and HLA in healthy donors. The PCR contained 60 Vbeta and 13 Jbeta primers. Some clones are missing from TCRdb's copy, which holds only in-frame ones; the method was immunoSEQ multiplex PCR. Found here are 200,000 to 250,000 clones, roughly 80% of them singletons; the top ten hold approximately 5.3%. The sample consisted of PBMCs. The receptors stem from a woman aged 40 to 49 in good health and CMV-seropositive.

The J gene is TRBJ2-1, the V gene TRBV14; D possibly corresponds to TRBD2 (5 bases). The ends were cut back, 0 bases at V and 9 bases at J, with 9 bases in the middle. Germline-derived CDR1 and CDR2 are SGHDN and FVKESK. There are 13 residues in the CDR3. CDR3 sequence: CASSQELAGEQFF. The CDR3 nucleotides read TGTGCCAGCAGCCAAGAATTGGCGGGTGAGCAGTTCTTC.

This chain joins TRBV10-3 and TRBJ2-1; 11 positions match TRBD1. With V trimmed by 11 bases and J by 5 bases, 8 bases remained unmatched. Germline lookup yields CDR1 ENHRY and CDR2 SYGVKD. The CDR3 runs 14 residues. CDR3 nucleotides: TGTGCCTCCCGAGGACAGGGGGCCGACAATGAGCAGTTCTTC. Amino acids: CASRGQGADNEQFF.

The chain combines TRBV2 with TRBJ2-3; 8 bases map to TRBD2. Germline trimming cut 6 bases from V and 0 bases from J; bases unmatched to any gene: 2. CDR3 length equals 14 residues. In germline, CDR1 is SNHLY, CDR2 FYNNEI. The CDR3 reads CASRPSGSTDTQYF. CDR3 in DNA: TGTGCCAGCAGACCTAGCGGGAGCACAGATACGCAGTATTTT.

A single count supports this clone. The rearrangement links TRBV15 to TRBJ2-7; 7 bases align to TRBD1. Germline trimming cut 0 bases from V and 0 bases from J; bases unmatched to any gene: 5. Germline V lookup: CDR1 LNHNV, CDR2 YYDKDF (reference sequence). This CDR3 spans 16 amino acids. The CDR3: CATSREPGQNSYEQYF. CDR3 sequence (DNA): TGTGCCACCAGCAGAGAACCGGGACAGAACTCCTACGAGCAGTACTTC. Variable domain in full (rest from reference TRBV15 and TRBJ2-7): DAMVIQNPRYQVTQFGKPVTLSCSQTLNHNVMYWYQQKSSQAPKLLFHYYDKDFNNEADTPDNFQSRRPNTSFCFLDIRSPGLGDTAMYLCATSREPGQNSYEQYFGPGTRLTVT.

In this sample, this clone turned up a few times. The chain recombines TRBV9 with TRBJ2-7, with a weak D call TRBD2 (6 bases). Looked up from germline, CDR1 is SGDLS and CDR2 is YYNGEE. Between the trimmed V and J ends, which lost 1 base and 3 bases, there was a span of 14 bases. There are 15 residues in the CDR3. The DNA of the CDR3 is TGTGCCAGCAGCGTAAGGGACTCGCTTCTCTACGAGCAGTACTTC. Translation gives CASSVRDSLLYEQYF.

This chain connects TRBV9 to TRBJ2-1; the match to TRBD2 covers 11 bases. After removal of 3 bases from V and 6 bases from J, the junction contained 8 bases not matched to a gene. The CDR3 covers 16 residues. The germline gives CDR1 SGDLS, CDR2 YYNGEE. The CDR3 nucleotides are TGTGCCAGCAGCGCGGTAGCGGGGGGGCCTGGCAATGAGCAGTTCTTC. Residues: CASSAVAGGPGNEQFF.

The CDR3, as DNA: TGTGCCAGCAGCTTATTTCTGCCGGGAGATCGGAATGAGCAGTTCTTC. As protein: CASSLFLPGDRNEQFF. The genes are TRBV7-9 and TRBJ2-1; D might be TRBD2 (6 bases). V lost 2 bases to trimming and J lost 7 bases, with 18 bases between them. CDR1 is SEHNR and CDR2 is FQNEAQ in the germline V gene (reference sequence). The CDR3 consists of 16 residues.

The chain uses TRBV9 and TRBJ2-2, with 9 bases aligning to TRBD2. From germline, CDR1 is SGDLS and CDR2 YYNGEE. Unmatched junction bases numbered 6, after V lost 0 bases and J lost 0 bases. The CDR3 totals 18 residues. CDR3 sequence: CASSVGLADGSNTGELFF. The DNA of the CDR3 is TGTGCCAGCAGCGTAGGACTAGCGGATGGTTCGAACACCGGGGAGCTGTTTTTT.

This rearrangement joins TRBV30 to TRBJ2-3, with TRBD2 identical over 13 bases. After removal of 0 bases from V and 3 bases from J, the junction contained 0 bases not matched to a gene. The CDR3 totals 15 residues. The germline V gene encodes CDR1 GTSNPN and CDR2 SVGIG (reference sequence). The CDR3 reads CAWSVLAGGTDTQYF. The CDR3 nucleotides are TGTGCCTGGAGTGTACTAGCGGGGGGGACAGATACGCAGTATTTT. The complete variable domain, with remaining parts taken from reference TRBV30 and TRBJ2-3, reads SQTIHQWPATLVQPVGSPLSLECTVEGTSNPNLYWYRQAAGRGLQLLFYSVGIGQISSEVPQNLSASRPQDRQFILSSKKLLLSDSGFYLCAWSVLAGGTDTQYFGPGTRLTVL.

CDR3 coding DNA: TGCGCCAGCAGCTTGTCGGGGGAGGCTGGGGCCAACGTCCTGACTTTC. Residues: CASSLSGEAGANVLTF. The chain has TRBV5-1 and TRBJ2-6; maybe TRBD2 (6 bases). This CDR3 comprises 16 residues. Germline-derived CDR1 and CDR2 are SGHRS and YFSETQ. Deletions cut 1 base from V and 2 bases from J, with 10 bases between.

This sequence joins TRBV6-5 and TRBJ1-3, with D uncertain. CDR3 length: 14 residues. CDR1 and CDR2 from the germline V gene are MNHEY and SVGAGI. The V gene lost 11 bases and the J gene lost 1 base, with 15 bases spanning the gap. CDR3 nucleotide sequence: TGTGCCGGTATCCGTGAGAAGTCTGGAAACACCATATATTTT. It encodes CAGIREKSGNTIYF.

V is TRBV19 and J is TRBJ2-2, with TRBD2 matching 11 bases. V lost 5 bases and J lost 2; bases outside the gene matches: 4. The CDR3 runs to 16 residues. Germline V gene lookup returns CDR1 LNHDA and CDR2 SQIVND (reference sequence). CDR3 sequence: CASSEGLAVNTGELFF. The CDR3 coding sequence is TGTGCCAGTAGTGAGGGACTAGCGGTTAACACCGGGGAGCTGTTTTTT. Filled out from reference TRBV19 and TRBJ2-2, the complete variable domain reads DGGITQSPKYLFRKEGQNVTLSCEQNLNHDAMYWYRQDPGQGLRLIYYSQIVNDFQKGDIAEGYSVSREKKESFPLTVTSAQKNPTAFYLCASSEGLAVNTGELFFGEGSRLTVL.

The chain is built from TRBV7-3 and TRBJ2-2; 7 positions agree with TRBD2. Germline values: CDR1 SGHTA, CDR2 FQGTGA. This CDR3 is 16 amino acids long. The junction had 11 bases not matched to a gene; V was cut back by 5 bases and J by 5 bases. CDR3 loop: CASSVAGGSQTGELFF. As DNA, the CDR3 is TGTGCCAGCAGCGTAGCGGGCGGGAGCCAAACCGGGGAGCTGTTTTTT.

This rearrangement joins TRBV27 to TRBJ2-2; no definite D call. The CDR3 extends over 15 amino acids. Trimming removed 2 bases from V and 0 bases from J, with 7 bases in between. CDR1 MNHEY and CDR2 SMNVEV come from the germline V gene (reference sequence). CDR3 in amino acids: CASSLTVPNTGELFF. The CDR3 nucleotides read TGTGCCAGCAGTTTAACGGTTCCGAACACCGGGGAGCTGTTTTTT.

This CDR3 is CASSYQGRSSYEQYF. CDR3 sequence (DNA): TGTGCCAGCAGTTACCAGGGCAGGAGCTCCTACGAGCAGTACTTC. The rearrangement joins TRBV27 to TRBJ2-7; the D gene is possibly TRBD1 (5 bases). CDR3 length equals 15 residues. Trimming took 4 bases from V and 0 from J, leaving 13 bases between them. Germline lookup yields CDR1 MNHEY and CDR2 SMNVEV (reference sequence).

The J gene is TRBJ2-1, the V gene TRBV9; D is perhaps TRBD2 (6 bases). The CDR3 totals 16 residues. Trimming took off 4 bases at V and 4 bases at J, with 18 bases between the two ends. CDR1 is SGDLS, CDR2 YYNGEE, per germline. CDR3 amino acids: CASSPHTSPLYNEQFF. The CDR3 DNA reads as TGTGCCAGCAGCCCCCATACTAGCCCTCTTTACAATGAGCAGTTCTTC.

J is TRBJ1-5 and V is TRBV6-6; D might be TRBD1 (5 bases). This CDR3 is 15 amino acids long. CDR1 is MNHNY and CDR2 is SVGAGI in the germline V gene (reference sequence). V lost 6 bases to trimming and J lost 0 bases, with 12 bases between them. This CDR3 reads CASSPRDSSNQPQHF. The CDR3 DNA reads TGTGCCAGCAGCCCTCGAGACAGTAGCAATCAGCCCCAGCATTTT.

CDR3 sequence: CASSLVPESGNTIYF. CDR3 in DNA: TGTGCCAGCAGCTTAGTGCCAGAATCTGGAAACACCATATATTTT. The V and J genes are TRBV7-2 and TRBJ1-3; D unclear. The germline V gene has CDR1 SGHTA and CDR2 FQGNSA. The germline V and J ends were trimmed by 1 base and 1 base, with 8 bases remaining between them. The CDR3 has 15 residues.

This rearrangement joins TRBV27 to TRBJ1-5; maybe TRBD1 (5 bases). The V gene's germline CDR1 is MNHEY and CDR2 SMNVEV (reference sequence). Trimming cost V 3 bases and J 4 bases, with 10 bases left between them. The CDR3 sequence is 14 residues long. CDR3 in amino acids: CASSFSGGNQPQHF. CDR3 sequence (DNA): TGTGCCAGCAGTTTTTCTGGGGGGAATCAGCCCCAGCATTTT.